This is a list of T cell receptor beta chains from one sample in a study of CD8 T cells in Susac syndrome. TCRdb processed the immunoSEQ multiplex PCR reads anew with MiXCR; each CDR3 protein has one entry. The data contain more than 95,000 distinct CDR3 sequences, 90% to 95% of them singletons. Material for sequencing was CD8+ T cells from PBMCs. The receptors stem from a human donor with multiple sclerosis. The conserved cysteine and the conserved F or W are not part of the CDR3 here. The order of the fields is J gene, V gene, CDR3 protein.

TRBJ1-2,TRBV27,ASGTYSNYGYT
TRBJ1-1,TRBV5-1,ASSLSGGTEAF
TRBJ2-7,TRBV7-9,ASSWGYEQY
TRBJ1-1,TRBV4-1,ASSQVAAVQAF
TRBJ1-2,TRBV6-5,ASSYSVEGNYGYT
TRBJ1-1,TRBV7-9,ASRTGRTEAF
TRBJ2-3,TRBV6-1,ASSDGGGSTDTQY
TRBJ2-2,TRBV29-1,SVSGTNTGELF
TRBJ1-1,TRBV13,ASSLFRDVNTEAF
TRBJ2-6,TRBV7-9,ASSLQGLPSGANVLT
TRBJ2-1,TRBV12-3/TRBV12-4,ASSWGQGVYNEQF
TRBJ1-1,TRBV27,ASSLYGTGDLEAF
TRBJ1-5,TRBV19,ASSIGGGQHGYSNQPQH
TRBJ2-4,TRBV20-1,SASRPGGKNIQY
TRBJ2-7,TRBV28,ASSFNEQY
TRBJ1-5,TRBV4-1,ASSQRTGSRQPQH
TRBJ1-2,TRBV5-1,ASSLVKGLNYGYT
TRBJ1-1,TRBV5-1,ASSQGQGATEAF
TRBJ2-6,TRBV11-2,ATRPISGANVLT
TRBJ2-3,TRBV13,ASSPTGRDTQY
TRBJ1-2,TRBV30,AWSFGYGYT
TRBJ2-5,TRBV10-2,ASSPLAGGKETQY
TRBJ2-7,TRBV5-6,ASSLTGPPPEQY
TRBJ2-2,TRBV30,AWSVREGPDPGELF
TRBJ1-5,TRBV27,ATKDSLSNQPQH
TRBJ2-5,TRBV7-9,ASSLDGGIETQY
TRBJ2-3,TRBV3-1,ASTPDGNPTADTQY
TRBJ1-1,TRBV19,ASSLARGNTEAF
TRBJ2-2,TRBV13,ASSPTGGASNTGELF
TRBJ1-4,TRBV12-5,ASGLVLDRVSSKLF
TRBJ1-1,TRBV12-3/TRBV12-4,ASSPQLFRDTEAF
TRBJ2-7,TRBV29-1,SVEVETHYEQY
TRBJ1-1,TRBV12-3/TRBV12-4,ASTLSGRTEAF
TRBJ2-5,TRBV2,ASRGGKQTQY
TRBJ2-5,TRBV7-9,ASSLGGLGETQY
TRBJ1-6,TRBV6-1,ASSRTGTGDNSPLH
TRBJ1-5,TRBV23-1,ASSQFVRTQGGRRRNQPQH
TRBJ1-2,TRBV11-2,ASSLGFADGYT
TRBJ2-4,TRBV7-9,ASSQLADRNIQY
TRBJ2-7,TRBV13,ASTHGRGYEQY
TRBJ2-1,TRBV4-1,ASSQESRGYNEQF
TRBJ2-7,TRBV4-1,ASSPQGIGGYEQY
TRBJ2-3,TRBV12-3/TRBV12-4,ASSLGTTEQY
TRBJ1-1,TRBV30,AWDGRLNTEAF
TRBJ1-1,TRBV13,ASSTRTGMGTEAF
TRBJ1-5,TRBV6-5,ASSLTGASNQPQH
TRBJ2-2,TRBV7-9,ASSTPNGVSGELF
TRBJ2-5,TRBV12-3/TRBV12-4,ASSSHQETQY
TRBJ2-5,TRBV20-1,SARDAGTGGRKTQY
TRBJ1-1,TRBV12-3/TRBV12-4,ASTARYYTEAF
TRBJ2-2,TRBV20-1,SARDSSGANTGELF
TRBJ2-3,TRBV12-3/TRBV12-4,ASSSGTSGSTDTQY
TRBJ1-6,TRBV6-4,ASSSRDRVWSSYNSPLH
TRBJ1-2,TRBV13,ASSLDTGGYGYT